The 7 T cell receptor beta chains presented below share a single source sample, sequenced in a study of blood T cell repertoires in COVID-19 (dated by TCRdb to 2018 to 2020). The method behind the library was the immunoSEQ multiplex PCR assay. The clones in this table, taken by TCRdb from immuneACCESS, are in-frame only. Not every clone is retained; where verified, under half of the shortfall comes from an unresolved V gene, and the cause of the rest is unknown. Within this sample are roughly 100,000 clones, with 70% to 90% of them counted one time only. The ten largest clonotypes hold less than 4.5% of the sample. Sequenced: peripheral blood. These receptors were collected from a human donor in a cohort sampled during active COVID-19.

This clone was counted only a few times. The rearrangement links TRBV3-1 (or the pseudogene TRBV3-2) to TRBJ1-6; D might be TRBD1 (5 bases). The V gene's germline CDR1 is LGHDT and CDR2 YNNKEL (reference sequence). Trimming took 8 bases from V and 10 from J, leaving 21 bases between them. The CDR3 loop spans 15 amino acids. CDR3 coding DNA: TGTGCCAGCCGGCCGGCGGAGGGACGAGGGTCACCCCTCCACTTT. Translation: CASRPAEGRGSPLHF.

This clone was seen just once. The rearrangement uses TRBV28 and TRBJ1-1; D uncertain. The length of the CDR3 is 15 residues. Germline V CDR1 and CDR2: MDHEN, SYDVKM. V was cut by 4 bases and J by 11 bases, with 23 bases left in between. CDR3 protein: CASSSPPSGRHVAFF. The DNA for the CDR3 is TGTGCCAGCAGTTCGCCCCCGAGTGGGAGGCATGTTGCTTTCTTT.

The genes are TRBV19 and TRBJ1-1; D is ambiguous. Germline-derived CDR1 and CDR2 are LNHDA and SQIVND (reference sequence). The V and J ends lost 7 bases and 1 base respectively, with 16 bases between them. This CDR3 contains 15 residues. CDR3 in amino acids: CASTLSGSWNTEAFF. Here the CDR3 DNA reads TGTGCCAGTACCCTCTCGGGGAGCTGGAACACTGAAGCTTTCTTT.

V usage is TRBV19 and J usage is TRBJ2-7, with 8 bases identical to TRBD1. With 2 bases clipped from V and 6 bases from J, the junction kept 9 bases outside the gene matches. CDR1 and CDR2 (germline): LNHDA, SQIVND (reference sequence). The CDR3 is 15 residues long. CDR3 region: CASSITQGAPGEQYF. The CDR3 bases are TGTGCCAGTAGTATAACGCAGGGGGCGCCAGGCGAGCAGTACTTC.

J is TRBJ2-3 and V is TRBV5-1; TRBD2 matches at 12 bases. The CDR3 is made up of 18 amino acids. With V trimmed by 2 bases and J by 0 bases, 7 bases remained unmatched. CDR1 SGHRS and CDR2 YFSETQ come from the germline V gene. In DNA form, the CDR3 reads TGCGCCAGCAGCTTAACTAGCGGGGGGAGAGTGAGCACAGATACGCAGTATTTT. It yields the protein CASSLTSGGRVSTDTQYF.

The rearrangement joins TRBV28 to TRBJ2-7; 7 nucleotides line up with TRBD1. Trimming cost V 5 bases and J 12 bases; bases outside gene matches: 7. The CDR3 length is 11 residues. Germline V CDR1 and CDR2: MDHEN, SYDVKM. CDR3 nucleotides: TGTGCCAGCAGTAGCGACAGGGTGGCGTACTTC. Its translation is CASSSDRVAYF.

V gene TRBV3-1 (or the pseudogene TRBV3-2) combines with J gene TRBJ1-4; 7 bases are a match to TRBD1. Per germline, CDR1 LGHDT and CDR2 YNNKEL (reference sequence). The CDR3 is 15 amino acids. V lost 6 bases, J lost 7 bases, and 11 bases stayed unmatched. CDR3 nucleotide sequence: TGTGCCAGCAGAGCTGGACAGGTCTTTATTGAAAAACTGTTTTTT. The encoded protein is CASRAGQVFIEKLFF.